Below, 31 T cell receptor beta chains from the same sample are listed, as sequenced in a study of CD8 T cells in ankylosing spondylitis. Regarding the study as a whole: A TCR beta motif of 7 to 9 highly homologous variants seemed to mark ankylosing spondylitis blood.

Antigens of these TCRs are unknown. TCRdb reprocessed the 5' RACE reads via MiXCR and lists one record per CDR3 protein. The table has about 700,000 distinct CDR3 sequences, roughly 20% seen once. Material for sequencing was blood, either unsorted or a sorted T cell fraction (not recorded which). These TCRs come from a male donor with ankylosing spondylitis.

This clonotype was observed many times. The chain carries TRBV29-1 and TRBJ2-7; TRBD2 is a possible D gene (6 bases). Germline CDR1 reads SQVTM; CDR2 reads ANQGSEA. There are 13 residues in the CDR3. V was shortened by 7 bases and J by 5 bases, with 18 bases between the two germline ends. This CDR3 reads CSAVVGGSDEQYF. The CDR3 bases are TGCAGCGCCGTCGTCGGGGGAAGTGACGAGCAGTACTTC.

This clonotype was observed a few times. Its ends do not fully match the called genes, so a read error is possible. The chain carries TRBV13 and TRBJ2-1, with 7 positions matching TRBD2. Germline lookup yields CDR1 PRHDT and CDR2 FYEKMQ (reference sequence). This CDR3 is built from 12 residues. CDR3 sequence (DNA): TGTGCCAGCAGCCTAGGACTAGATCAGCAGTTCTTC. The encoded protein is CASSLGLDQQFF.

There are many counts of this clonotype. V gene TRBV20-1 combines with J gene TRBJ1-5; tentative D call: TRBD1 (5 bases). The CDR3 has 14 residues. In germline, CDR1 is DFQATT, CDR2 SNEGSKA (reference sequence). Trimming removed 3 bases at V and 3 bases at J, with 12 bases between. The CDR3 spells CSARLRALNQPQHF. For the CDR3, the DNA is TGCAGTGCTAGGCTCAGGGCCCTCAATCAGCCCCAGCATTTT.

A few counts support this clonotype. CDR3 sequence (DNA): TGTGCCAGCAGCTCACCCGCCCCGAAACGACAGATCCGGAACACTGAAGCTTTCTTT. Amino acid sequence: CASSSPAPKRQIRNTEAFF. The V and J genes are TRBV11-2 and TRBJ1-1; TRBD1 might be the D (5 bases). The germline V gene encodes CDR1 SGHAT and CDR2 FQNNGV. V dropped 4 bases and J dropped 1 base, with 25 bases sitting between them. CDR3 length: 19 residues.

The chain uses TRBV29-1 and TRBJ2-2; TRBD1 matches at 8 bases. The CDR3 is made up of 17 amino acids. V shed 5 bases and J 5 bases; nucleotides not matched to a gene: 16. From germline, CDR1 is SQVTM and CDR2 ANQGSEA. The chain's CDR3 is CSVQPEPGQAWTGELFF. CDR3 in DNA: TGCAGCGTTCAGCCTGAACCGGGACAGGCCTGGACCGGGGAGCTGTTTTTT.

This clonotype appeared many times. The rearrangement joins TRBV5-5 to TRBJ2-5, with D tentatively TRBD2 (6 bases). Germline V gene data show CDR1 as SGHKS and CDR2 as YYEKEE (reference sequence). The CDR3 loop spans 17 amino acids. V was cut by 0 bases and J by 2 bases, with 17 bases left in between. The CDR3 sequence: CASSLGLASELQETQYF. In DNA form, the CDR3 reads TGTGCCAGCAGCTTGGGGCTAGCGTCCGAACTTCAAGAGACCCAGTACTTC.

The V call is TRBV7-9, the J call TRBJ1-4, with D maybe TRBD1 (5 bases). There are 12 residues in the CDR3. CDR1 and CDR2 (germline): SEHNR, FQNEAQ (reference sequence). V was shortened by 4 bases and J by 8 bases, with 8 bases between the two germline ends. This CDR3 is CASSWGGEKLFF. The CDR3 nucleotides read TGTGCCAGCAGCTGGGGGGGGGAAAAACTGTTTTTT.

The genes are TRBV29-1 and TRBJ2-3, with D tentatively TRBD2 (6 bases). The CDR3 extends over 23 amino acids. Trimming removed 0 bases from V and 0 bases from J, with 34 bases in between. Germline CDR1 reads SQVTM; CDR2 reads ANQGSEA. CDR3 loop: CSVEDQDRQPIILRDRSTDTQYF. CDR3 nucleotide sequence: TGCAGCGTTGAAGATCAGGATCGGCAACCTATCATCCTGCGGGATCGGAGCACAGATACGCAGTATTTT.

CDR3 loop: CSVHSQGMGTEAFF. The CDR3 DNA reads as TGCAGCGTTCATTCACAGGGGATGGGCACTGAAGCTTTCTTT. The chain links TRBV29-1 to TRBJ1-1; 7 positions match TRBD1. The germline V gene has CDR1 SQVTM and CDR2 ANQGSEA. CDR3 length: 14 amino acids. With V trimmed by 5 bases and J by 4 bases, 10 bases remained unmatched. Full variable domain (remainder filled in from reference TRBV29-1 and TRBJ1-1): SAVISQKPSRDICQRGTSLTIQCQVDSQVTMMFWYRQQPGQSLTLIATANQGSEATYESGFVIDKFPISRPNLTFSTLTVSNMSPEDSSIYLCSVHSQGMGTEAFFGQGTRLTVV.

The genes are TRBV28 and TRBJ2-7; possible D gene TRBD1, 5 bases. CDR1 and CDR2 (germline): MDHEN, SYDVKM. V lost 5 bases, J lost 0 bases, and 11 bases lay in between. This CDR3 spans 14 amino acids. The CDR3 DNA reads TGTGCCAGCAGTCCGCGGACATTCTCCTACGAGCAGTACTTC. Protein product: CASSPRTFSYEQYF. Using reference TRBV28 and TRBJ2-7 for the parts outside the CDR3, the full variable domain is DVKVTQSSRYLVKRTGEKVFLECVQDMDHENMFWYRQDPGLGLRLIYFSYDVKMKEKGDIPEGYSVSREKKERFSLILESASTNQTSMYLCASSPRTFSYEQYFGPGTRLTVT.

This clonotype was picked up many times. This chain joins TRBV12-3 or TRBV12-4 and TRBJ1-1; D uncertain. The length of the CDR3 is 12 residues. The V end lost 8 bases, the J end lost 2 bases, and 9 bases lay between the germline ends. CDR3 sequence reads: CASGPRNTEAFF. Written as DNA, the CDR3 is TGTGCCAGCGGCCCCCGAAACACTGAAGCTTTCTTT.

This clonotype was picked up a small number of times. The chain recombines TRBV30 with TRBJ2-3; D is uncertain. V gave up 5 bases and J gave up 6 bases, with 12 bases separating them. Per the germline V gene, CDR1 is GTSNPN and CDR2 is SVGIG (reference sequence). This CDR3 contains 12 residues. The DNA for the CDR3 is TGTGCCTGGGACCAAGGAGCGGATACGCAGTATTTT. This encodes CAWDQGADTQYF.

The chain recombines TRBV20-1 with TRBJ2-7, with TRBD2 matching over 9 bases. V shed 7 bases and J 5 bases; nucleotides not matched to a gene: 15. In germline, CDR1 is DFQATT, CDR2 SNEGSKA (reference sequence). This CDR3 has 15 amino acids. This chain's CDR3 is CSVREAASGTDEQYF. The DNA for the CDR3 is TGCAGTGTCCGAGAGGCGGCTAGCGGGACGGACGAGCAGTACTTC.

This chain links TRBV3-1 with TRBJ1-1, with TRBD1 matching 9 bases. Germline CDR1 is LGHDT and CDR2 is YNNKEL (reference sequence). The CDR3 length is 15 residues. With 1 base clipped from V and 1 base from J, the junction kept 1 base outside the gene matches. The CDR3 reads CASSQGTGANTEAFF. In DNA, the CDR3 is TGTGCCAGCAGCCAAGGGACAGGGGCGAACACTGAAGCTTTCTTT.

This clonotype was counted between two and nine times. The gene calls are TRBV12-3 or TRBV12-4 and TRBJ2-7; 9 bases match TRBD1. After removal of 6 bases from V and 6 bases from J, the junction contained 12 bases not matched to a gene. This CDR3 is built from 15 residues. CDR3 amino acids: CASSFHGTGSIEQYF. The CDR3 nucleotides are TGTGCCAGCAGCTTCCACGGGACAGGGTCGATCGAGCAGTACTTC.

The chain recombines TRBV12-3 or TRBV12-4 with TRBJ2-2; the match to TRBD2 covers 8 bases. This CDR3 spans 15 amino acids. V lost 2 bases and J lost 7; bases outside the gene matches: 6. CDR3 DNA sequence: TGTGCCAGCAGTTTAAGACGGGAGGGGGACGGGGAGCTGTTTTTT. This sequence encodes CASSLRREGDGELFF.

The chain recombines TRBV5-1 with TRBJ2-7, with unresolved D. The V end was cut by 4 bases, the J end by 0 bases, with 11 bases between. Germline V gene data show CDR1 as SGHRS and CDR2 as YFSETQ. The CDR3 sequence is 14 residues long. CDR3 DNA sequence: TGCGCCAGCAGCCCAGACGAGAGCTCCTACGAGCAGTACTTC. It is translated as CASSPDESSYEQYF.

A few counts support this clonotype. The chain couples TRBV2 to TRBJ1-2, with a possible D match to TRBD1 (6 bases). The CDR3 is 14 residues long. Trimming stripped 5 bases from V and 2 bases from J, with 12 bases between. Germline-derived CDR1 and CDR2 are SNHLY and FYNNEI. Here the CDR3 DNA reads TGTGCCAGCAGTCCTTACACAGGGAACTATGGCTACACCTTC. Translation: CASSPYTGNYGYTF.

The gene calls are TRBV20-1 and TRBJ2-5; a weak D match, TRBD2 (7 bases). The CDR3 has 15 amino acids. Looked up from germline, CDR1 is DFQATT and CDR2 is SNEGSKA (reference sequence). V was shortened by 4 bases and J by 0 bases, with 15 bases between the two germline ends. CDR3 region: CSATPGGRDQETQYF. CDR3 nucleotide sequence: TGCAGTGCTACTCCGGGGGGCCGTGACCAAGAGACCCAGTACTTC.

This chain connects TRBV7-8 to TRBJ2-2, with a tentative D call TRBD2 (6 bases). The CDR3 totals 15 residues. The germline CDR1 and CDR2 sequences are SGHVS and FQNEAQ. V was pared by 7 bases and J by 7 bases, with 19 bases between. DNA of the CDR3: TGTGCCAGCACCCCTTGGGGTCGAGCGGGCGGGGAGCTGTTTTTT. Translated, it gives CASTPWGRAGGELFF.

The sample holds a few counts of this clonotype. The rearrangement uses TRBV7-9 and TRBJ1-4; 7 bases fit TRBD1. The J segment lost 4 bases and the V segment lost 6 bases, leaving 11 bases of the junction unmatched. This CDR3 contains 16 residues. Germline V gene data show CDR1 as SEHNR and CDR2 as FQNEAQ (reference sequence). The CDR3 loop is CASRPQPGQHNEKLFF. The DNA of the CDR3 is TGTGCCAGCAGACCCCAGCCGGGACAGCATAATGAAAAACTGTTTTTT.

This clonotype has only a few counts. The genes are TRBV7-3 and TRBJ2-1; TRBD1 matches 9 bases. This CDR3 has 12 residues. The germline V gene has CDR1 SGHTA and CDR2 FQGTGA. J gave up 5 bases and V 8 bases, and 1 base lay outside the gene matches. DNA of the CDR3: TGTGCCAGCGGACAGGGGAACAATGAGCAGTTCTTC. Protein: CASGQGNNEQFF.

This clonotype was observed at least ten times. This rearrangement joins TRBV29-1 to TRBJ1-5; tentatively, D is TRBD1 (5 bases). This CDR3 is 12 amino acids long. Germline loops: CDR1 SQVTM, CDR2 ANQGSEA. V was shortened by 4 bases and J by 7 bases, with 11 bases between the two germline ends. The CDR3 protein is CSVGEGLQPQHF. As DNA, the CDR3 is TGCAGCGTTGGTGAGGGGCTGCAGCCCCAGCATTTT.

The chain is built from TRBV12-3 or TRBV12-4 and TRBJ1-2, with a possible D match to TRBD1 (5 bases). V was clipped by 3 bases and J by 6 bases, with 11 bases between them. The length of the CDR3 is 13 residues. The CDR3 nucleotides are TGTGCCAGCAGTTTGCGGCAGGGAAATGGCTACACCTTC. It codes for CASSLRQGNGYTF.

This clonotype has more than one count but fewer than ten. The chain recombines TRBV20-1 with TRBJ2-5; TRBD2 matches 14 bases. Looked up from germline, CDR1 is DFQATT and CDR2 is SNEGSKA (reference sequence). Losses at the gene ends were 5 bases for V and 4 bases for J; bases not matched to a gene: 12. The CDR3 is 17 residues long. The CDR3 region is CSAHPGTSGSRRETQYF. CDR3 in DNA: TGCAGTGCTCACCCCGGGACTAGCGGGAGTAGGCGAGAGACCCAGTACTTC.

The V gene is TRBV5-1, the J gene TRBJ2-1; D perhaps matches TRBD2 (6 bases). The CDR3 runs to 13 residues. Germline V gene sequence: CDR1 SGHRS, CDR2 YFSETQ. Trimming took off 3 bases at V and 10 bases at J, with 14 bases between the two ends. The CDR3 region has the DNA TGCGCCAGCAGCTGGGGGGAAGGTTGGGAGCAGTTCTTC. Residues: CASSWGEGWEQFF.

The chain is built from TRBV6-1 and TRBJ1-5; 7 bases are a match to TRBD1. The trim removed 2 bases at V and 2 bases at J, leaving 6 bases unmatched. The CDR3 has 16 amino acids. Germline assignment: CDR1 MNHNS and CDR2 SASEGT. CDR3 protein: CASSERGGLGNQPQHF. The CDR3 DNA sequence: TGTGCCAGCAGTGAAAGAGGGGGCTTGGGCAATCAGCCCCAGCATTTT.

There are a few counts of this clonotype. V gene TRBV6-4 combines with J gene TRBJ2-2, with D unresolved. CDR1 and CDR2 from the germline V gene are MRHNA and SNTAGT. The V end was cut by 3 bases, the J end by 1 base, with 9 bases between. The CDR3 has 15 residues. CDR3 sequence reads: CASSESGENTGELFF. CDR3 DNA: TGTGCCAGCAGTGAAAGTGGGGAGAACACCGGGGAGCTGTTTTTT.

This clonotype has at least ten counts. The chain employs TRBV4-3 and TRBJ2-3, with D possibly TRBD2 on 6 matching bases. The CDR3 totals 16 residues. CDR1 LGHNA and CDR2 YSLEER come from the germline V gene. The V gene lost 0 bases and the J gene lost 2 bases, with 12 bases spanning the gap. CDR3 sequence (DNA): TGCGCCAGCAGCCAAGATGGGGACTCGAACACAGATACGCAGTATTTT. Its translation: CASSQDGDSNTDTQYF.

The chain links TRBV30 to TRBJ2-3; possibly TRBD2 for D (5 bases). The V end lost 0 bases, the J end lost 1 base, and 5 bases lay between the germline ends. Germline CDR1 GTSNPN, CDR2 SVGIG (reference sequence). The CDR3 is made up of 13 amino acids. This chain's CDR3 is CAWSVAGTDTQYF. CDR3 nucleotides: TGTGCCTGGAGTGTAGCGGGCACAGATACGCAGTATTTT.

V and J are TRBV20-1 and TRBJ1-4; 10 bases map to TRBD1. The CDR3 totals 14 residues. V was pared by 5 bases and J by 9 bases, with 9 bases of the junction left unmatched. CDR1 is DFQATT, CDR2 SNEGSKA, per germline (reference sequence). The CDR3 DNA follows: TGCAGTGCTGACGCGGGACAGGGGAGGAAAAAACTGTTTTTT. It codes for CSADAGQGRKKLFF.